The clone carrying this T cell receptor beta chain was detected once. The sample belongs to a study of control samples from healthy donors and cancer patients. Produced via immunoSEQ multiplex PCR; TCRdb's table is partial and in-frame only. This sample has tens of thousands of clones, with approximately 90% found just once. V gave up 8 bases and J gave up 4 bases, with 18 bases separating them. Looked up from germline, CDR1 is MNHEY and CDR2 is SVGAGI. The CDR3 is 15 amino acids. This chain joins TRBV6-5 and TRBJ1-5, with no clear D. The source is a woman between 35 and 50 years old with head and neck cancer. The sequenced sample consisted of PBMCs. CDR3 nucleotides: TGTGCCAGCCTGGAGGGTAGTCTGCGGAATCAGCCCCAGCATTTT. Protein sequence: CASLEGSLRNQPQHF.